The rows below give T cell receptor beta chains drawn from one sample of a study of blood T cell repertoires in COVID-19. Produced via immunoSEQ multiplex PCR; TCRdb's table is partial and in-frame only. The repertoire has about 320,000 clones, 70% to 90% of them found once; the top ten carry 1.5% to 2%. Sequences were obtained from peripheral blood. These receptors came from a woman in her thirties with COVID-19, enrolled during active disease. Both conserved end residues are part of each CDR3. D genes are given only for firm matches. The size of a clone is reported for some rows only, either as once, few or many, or as a class for expanded clones.

>TRBD1|TRBJ2-2|TRBV4-2|.
TGTGCCAGCAGCCAGCTTGTGGGACAGGGGAACACCGGGGAGCTGTTTTTT
CASSQLVGQGNTGELFF
>.|TRBJ1-6|TRBV10-2|.
TGCGCCAGCAGTGACCGGGAGGCCTCCTATAATTCACCCCTCCACTTT
CASSDREASYNSPLHF
>.|TRBJ2-5|TRBV15|.
TGTGCCACCAGCAGAGATCGGGGAACAGAGACCCAGTACTTC
CATSRDRGTETQYF
>TRBD2|TRBJ2-7|TRBV5-1|.
TGCGCCAGCAGCCTCGGGACTAGCGGGGGACAATCCTACGAGCAGTACTTC
CASSLGTSGGQSYEQYF
>.|TRBJ1-1|TRBV24-1|few
TGTGCCACCAGGCAGGGGACTGAAGCTTTCTTT
CATRQGTEAFF
>.|TRBJ2-3|TRBV5-1|.
TGCGCCAGCAACCCTACAGGGACAGATACGCAGTATTTT
CASNPTGTDTQYF
>.|TRBJ1-1|TRBV28|.
TGTGCCAGTTTCGAGACAAGAGAGTTTATGAACACTGAAGCTTTCTTT
CASFETREFMNTEAFF
>.|TRBJ2-1|TRBV28|few
TGTGCCAGCAGTTATATACTCCTCGGTTACAATGAGCAGTTCTTC
CASSYILLGYNEQFF
>TRBD1|TRBJ2-7|TRBV7-9|.
TGTGCCAGCAGCTTAGATCCCGGGACAGGGAGATACGAGCAGTACTTC
CASSLDPGTGRYEQYF
>TRBD1|TRBJ1-1|TRBV28|.
TGTGCCAGCCGGCCGGACAGGGGGCAAGCGGTAGTAACTGAAGCTTTCTTT
CASRPDRGQAVVTEAFF
>TRBD1|TRBJ1-2|TRBV5-6|.
TGTGCCAGCAGCCTGGACAGGAGATATAATGGCTACACCTTC
CASSLDRRYNGYTF
>TRBD1|TRBJ2-1|TRBV7-8|.
TGTGCCAGCAGCTCTGGACAGGGGGCCTCCTACAATGAGCAGTTCTTC
CASSSGQGASYNEQFF
>TRBD1|TRBJ2-2|TRBV7-2|.
TGTGCCAGCAGCTTAGTTTTGACAGGGGCCGGGGAGCTGTTTTTT
CASSLVLTGAGELFF
>TRBD2|TRBJ2-3|TRBV3-1/TRBV3-2|.
TGTGCCAGCAGCCAAGATGGGACTAGCGGGGGAGATACGCAGTATTTT
CASSQDGTSGGDTQYF
>TRBD1|TRBJ2-2|TRBV27|.
TGTGCCAGCAGTCCGCATGACAGGGCTCGAAACACCGGGGAGCTGTTTTTT
CASSPHDRARNTGELFF
>.|TRBJ1-4|TRBV5-5|.
TGTGCCAGCAGCTTAGGACATCACGGGAATGAAAAACTGTTTTTT
CASSLGHHGNEKLFF
>TRBD2|TRBJ2-5|TRBV7-2|.
TGTGCCAGCAGCTTAGCGTGGACTAGCGGCATTCAAGAGACCCAGTACTTC
CASSLAWTSGIQETQYF
>.|TRBJ1-6|TRBV12-3/TRBV12-4|.
TGTGCCAGCAGTTTCGGGAACCGTTCACCCCTCCACTTT
CASSFGNRSPLHF
>TRBD2|TRBJ2-5|TRBV19|.
TGTGCCAGTTCGCGGGGGGCCGCGGAAGAGACCCAGTACTTC
CASSRGAAEETQYF
>TRBD2|TRBJ2-7|TRBV4-3|.
TGCGCCAGCAGCCAAGATGGGAGCGGGGGTATCTACGAGCAGTACTTC
CASSQDGSGGIYEQYF
>.|TRBJ2-5|TRBV7-2|.
TGTGCCAGCAGCTCGTTCGGAGCCTCGGAGACCCAGTACTTC
CASSSFGASETQYF
>TRBD1|TRBJ1-2|TRBV5-1|.
TGCGCCAGCAGCATGGGACAGGGCAGGGACTATGGCTACACCTTC
CASSMGQGRDYGYTF
>.|TRBJ1-6|TRBV3-1/TRBV3-2|.
TGTGCCAGCAGCCAGATGAGTAATTCACCCCTCCACTTT
CASSQMSNSPLHF
>.|TRBJ1-6|TRBV21-1|.
TGTGCCAGCAGCTCGCGGAGGAGGAGTAATTCACCCCTCCACTTT
CASSSRRRSNSPLHF
>TRBD1|TRBJ1-2|TRBV6-6|.
TGTGCCAGCAGTCCGAAACGAAAACAGGGGAGAGGGGGCTATGGCTACACCTTC
CASSPKRKQGRGGYGYTF
>.|TRBJ1-5|TRBV11-2|.
TGTGCCAGCAGCCGAGCCGAGGATAGCAATCAGCCCCAGCATTTT
CASSRAEDSNQPQHF
>.|TRBJ1-3|TRBV6-6|.
TGTGCCAGCAGTTACTCGTCCCGCCCCGGGGGAAACACCATATATTTT
CASSYSSRPGGNTIYF
>TRBD2|TRBJ2-7|TRBV3-1/TRBV3-2|.
TGTGCCAGCAGTCCCCGGGGGGGGCCCTACGAGCAGTACTTC
CASSPRGGPYEQYF
>TRBD1|TRBJ1-5|TRBV7-2|.
TGTGCCAGCAGTTCACAGGGGCAGAGACAGCCCCAGCATTTT
CASSSQGQRQPQHF
>.|TRBJ1-1|TRBV5-4|.
TGTGCCAGCAGCCAACAGGCGAGGAACACTGAAGCTTTCTTT
CASSQQARNTEAFF
>.|TRBJ1-5|TRBV4-1|.
TGCGCCAGCAGCCTCGGACAGACTTATCAGCCCCAGCATTTT
CASSLGQTYQPQHF
>TRBD1|TRBJ1-1|TRBV7-9|many
TGTGCCAGCACCACTCAGTGGACAGGGAACACTGAAGCTTTCTTT
CASTTQWTGNTEAFF
>.|TRBJ2-5|TRBV5-1|.
TGCGCCAGCAGCCGCGGATACGGCGGCCTCCTCCAAGAGACCCAGTACTTC
CASSRGYGGLLQETQYF
>TRBD1|TRBJ1-3|TRBV9|.
TGTGCCAGCAGCGTCTCCAGACAGGGCGGGAACACCATATATTTT
CASSVSRQGGNTIYF
>.|TRBJ1-1|TRBV5-4|once
TGTGCCAGCAGCTCTACAGGGTTTAACATTGAAGCTTTCTTT
CASSSTGFNIEAFF
>TRBD2|TRBJ2-5|TRBV19|.
TGTGCCAGTAGTCCCGGGGGGGTCGAAGAGACCCAGTACTTC
CASSPGGVEETQYF
>.|TRBJ2-3|TRBV19|.
TGTGCCAGCACCATTGCCCGGGACACCTTGTCGTGGGATACGCAGTATTTT
CASTIARDTLSWDTQYF
>.|TRBJ2-3|TRBV30|.
TGTGCCTGGAGTGTAGGGGGGGGCGCAGATACGCAGTATTTT
CAWSVGGGADTQYF